This T cell receptor beta chain was sequenced during a study of CD8 T cells in Susac syndrome. The study, taken as a whole, reports: It was acknowledged in the study that its TCR sequencing and HLA analysis involved a relatively small number of individuals.

High-throughput TCR beta sequencing covered peripheral CD8+ and CD4+ T cells. Isolation of CD8+ and CD4+ T cells was performed negatively, whereas enrichment of TEMRA cells was done by FACS. For this clonotype: Its antigen remains unidentified.

The CDR3 totals 14 residues. V was pared by 10 bases and J by 3 bases, with 8 bases of the junction left unmatched. The germline gives CDR1 MNHEY, CDR2 SMNVEV (reference sequence). Roughly 0.45 to 1 ug RNA was reverse transcribed with random hexamers. TCR beta CDR3 was amplified by immunoSEQ covering 54 Vbeta and 13 Jbeta. TCRdb reanalysed the immunoSEQ multiplex PCR reads using MiXCR and keeps one entry per CDR3 protein. The sample lists over 120,000 distinct CDR3 sequences; approximately 93% were seen once. The chain couples TRBV27 to TRBJ2-3, with TRBD1 matching over 9 bases. The material sequenced was CD4+ T cells from PBMCs. The clonotype originates from a human donor in good health. Here the CDR3 DNA reads TGTGCCACCCGGTGGGACAGGGCTACAGATACGCAGTATTTT. Encoded protein: CATRWDRATDTQYF.